Detailed here is one T cell receptor (beta chain). This specimen comes from a study of blood T cell repertoires in COVID-19. The germline V gene has CDR1 MGHRA and CDR2 YSYEKL. The CDR3 loop spans 17 amino acids. Trimming took 0 bases from V and 3 from J; bases not matched to a gene: 10. In the authors' workflow: It was from reference gene primer amplification that nucleated cell counts were estimated. Profiled with immunoSEQ multiplex PCR; TCRdb holds only in-frame clones, not every one. D and trimming come from the DNA, and the V and J calls and clone size come from that table. The sample gives about 100,000 clones, approximately 90% of which show up once; roughly 5% is in the top ten.

This clonotype was obtained from a man aged 50 to 60 with acute or convalescent COVID-19. J is TRBJ1-2 and V is TRBV4-1; 7 bases map to TRBD1. Source material: peripheral blood. The CDR3 coding sequence is TGCGCCAGCAGCCAAGATCGAGGTTCTGACAGGGACTATGGCTACACCTTC. Encoded protein: CASSQDRGSDRDYGYTF.